This entry lists 18 T cell receptor beta chains sequenced from one sample in a study of T cell repertoires in cytomegalovirus infection. TCRdb recomputed calls from the reads with MiXCR, one row per CDR3 protein. Among 200,000 to 300,000 distinct CDR3 sequences listed, 9.1% were seen once. Input material: PBMCs. All receptors come from a human donor in good health (CMV status not recorded). Some clones in this sample may be carry-over from other donors' samples.

CDR3 sequence reads: CASSSTGGDYEQYF. Written as DNA, the CDR3 is TGTGCCAGTAGCTCGACAGGAGGAGACTACGAGCAGTACTTC. The chain combines TRBV19 with TRBJ2-7; D is perhaps TRBD1 (6 bases). CDR1 LNHDA and CDR2 SQIVND come from the germline V gene (reference sequence). The CDR3 sequence is 14 residues long. V lost 6 bases, J lost 3 bases, and 15 bases lay in between.

This clonotype came up many times. This chain joins TRBV7-2 and TRBJ2-3, with 13 nucleotides matching TRBD2. The CDR3 length is 16 residues. The V and J ends lost 5 bases and 5 bases, in that order; junction bases with no gene match: 7. Germline CDR1 and CDR2: SGHTA and FQGNSA. CDR3 in amino acids: CASSQPGLAGKDTQYF. The CDR3 DNA reads TGTGCCAGCAGCCAACCGGGACTAGCGGGAAAAGATACGCAGTATTTT.

Ten or more counts support this clonotype. V usage is TRBV7-2 and J usage is TRBJ1-5, with 8 bases matching TRBD1. Losses at the gene ends were 5 bases for V and 2 bases for J; bases not matched to a gene: 5. The CDR3 sequence is 15 residues long. Germline V lookup: CDR1 SGHTA, CDR2 FQGNSA. CDR3 nucleotides: TGTGCCAGCAGCGTAGAGGGACAGGGCAATCAGCCCCAGCATTTT. This encodes CASSVEGQGNQPQHF.

This clonotype showed up many times. This chain connects TRBV28 to TRBJ2-3; tentatively, D is TRBD2 (5 bases). The CDR3 runs 14 residues. Looked up from germline, CDR1 is MDHEN and CDR2 is SYDVKM. V was cut by 4 bases and J by 0 bases, with 8 bases left in between. In DNA, the CDR3 is TGTGCCAGCAGTTCCTGGACTAGCACAGATACGCAGTATTTT. As protein: CASSSWTSTDTQYF. Filled out from reference TRBV28 and TRBJ2-3, the complete variable domain reads DVKVTQSSRYLVKRTGEKVFLECVQDMDHENMFWYRQDPGLGLRLIYFSYDVKMKEKGDIPEGYSVSREKKERFSLILESASTNQTSMYLCASSSWTSTDTQYFGPGTRLTVL.

The rearrangement uses TRBV4-3 and TRBJ2-7; D not certain. There are 15 residues in the CDR3. V was shortened by 4 bases and J by 5 bases, with 18 bases between the two germline ends. Germline-derived CDR1 and CDR2 are LGHNA and YSLEER. The chain's CDR3 is CASSLALKGSHEQYF. The CDR3 DNA is TGCGCCAGCAGCCTCGCATTGAAAGGGTCCCACGAGCAGTACTTC.

This clonotype was counted ten times or more. The CDR3 loop is CASSLLAGGGTQYF. As DNA, the CDR3 is TGTGCCAGCAGCCTACTAGCGGGAGGAGGAACGCAGTATTTT. This rearrangement joins TRBV7-8 to TRBJ2-3, with 12 positions matching TRBD2. Trimming took 5 bases from V and 9 from J; bases not matched to a gene: 6. In germline, CDR1 is SGHVS, CDR2 FQNEAQ. The CDR3 covers 14 residues. The entire variable domain, with the rest obtained from reference TRBV7-8 and TRBJ2-3, is as follows: GAGVSQSPRYKVAKRGQDVALRCDPISGHVSLFWYQQALGQGPEFLTYFQNEAQLDKSGLPSDRFFAERPEGSVSTLKIQRTQQEDSAVYLCASSLLAGGGTQYFGPGTRLTVL.

This clonotype has ten or more counts. CDR3 in amino acids: CASRLGSNQPQHF. CDR3 in DNA: TGTGCCAGCAGGTTAGGGAGCAATCAGCCCCAGCATTTT. The chain links TRBV6-2 or TRBV6-3 to TRBJ1-5; no definite D call. V lost 6 bases and J lost 1, with 7 bases in between. CDR1 is MNHEY and CDR2 is SVGEGT in the germline V gene. The CDR3 sequence is 13 residues long.

This clonotype has ten or more counts. The rearrangement joins TRBV7-2 to TRBJ2-2; possible D gene TRBD2, 7 bases. Germline-derived CDR1 and CDR2 are SGHTA and FQGNSA. Deletions cut 5 bases from V and 6 bases from J, with 13 bases between. The CDR3 contains 14 residues. Here the CDR3 DNA reads TGTGCCAGCAGCCGTGGGGGGGGGCCCGGGGAGCTGTTTTTT. Its translation is CASSRGGGPGELFF. Full variable domain (remainder filled in from reference TRBV7-2 and TRBJ2-2): GAGVSQSPSNKVTEKGKDVELRCDPISGHTALYWYRQSLGQGLEFLIYFQGNSAPDKSGLPSDRFSAERTGGSVSTLTIQRTQQEDSAVYLCASSRGGGPGELFFGEGSRLTVL.

This clonotype was counted many times. This chain's CDR3 is CASSLHTGELFF. In DNA form, the CDR3 reads TGTGCCAGCAGCCTGCACACCGGGGAGCTGTTTTTT. The V and J genes are TRBV11-3 and TRBJ2-2; no firm D call. The CDR3 contains 12 residues. Per germline, CDR1 SGHNT and CDR2 YENEEA. The germline V and J ends were trimmed by 5 bases and 3 bases, with 4 bases remaining between them. The full variable domain, with the rest looked up from reference TRBV11-3 and TRBJ2-2, is EAGVVQSPRYKIIEKKQPVAFWCNPISGHNTLYWYLQNLGQGPELLIRYENEEAVDDSQLPKDRFSAERLKGVDSTLKIQPAELGDSAVYLCASSLHTGELFFGEGSRLTVL.

This clonotype was detected many times. The chain uses TRBV7-3 and TRBJ2-1, with 11 bases that match TRBD2. Germline V lookup: CDR1 SGHTA, CDR2 FQGTGA. The CDR3 consists of 14 residues. After removal of 3 bases from V and 9 bases from J, the junction contained 4 bases not matched to a gene. CDR3 sequence (DNA): TGTGCCAGCAGCTTTGGACTAGCGGGCAGTGAGCAGTTCTTC. Translated, it gives CASSFGLAGSEQFF. The variable domain in full, with the rest retrieved from reference TRBV7-3 and TRBJ2-1, is GAGVSQTPSNKVTEKGKYVELRCDPISGHTALYWYRQSLGQGPEFLIYFQGTGAADDSGLPNDRFFAVRPEGSVSTLKIQRTERGDSAVYLCASSFGLAGSEQFFGPGTRLTVL.

This clonotype was counted only a few times. The V call is TRBV11-1, the J call TRBJ2-1, with a weak D call TRBD2 (5 bases). V dropped 5 bases and J dropped 7 bases, with 12 bases sitting between them. CDR1 is SGHAT and CDR2 is FQDESV in the germline V gene (reference sequence). The CDR3 consists of 13 residues. CDR3 sequence (DNA): TGTGCCAGCAGCCCGGGAAGCGAGAATGAGCAGTTCTTC. Translated: CASSPGSENEQFF.

The sample holds many counts of this clonotype. The rearrangement links TRBV7-2 to TRBJ2-2, with D unresolved. The germline V gene has CDR1 SGHTA and CDR2 FQGNSA. Deletions cut 4 bases from V and 4 bases from J, with 10 bases between. The CDR3 consists of 14 residues. CDR3 residues: CASSSNRPTGELFF. The CDR3 bases are TGTGCCAGCAGCTCGAATAGGCCCACCGGGGAGCTGTTTTTT.

There are many counts of this clonotype. V and J are TRBV7-4 and TRBJ1-6; 10 nucleotides match TRBD1. After removal of 5 bases from V and 8 bases from J, the junction contained 6 bases not matched to a gene. This CDR3 region has 15 residues. The V gene's germline CDR1 is SGHVT and CDR2 SQSDAQ. The CDR3 DNA follows: TGTGCCAGCAGCCCCCGGGACAGGGGAGATTCACCCCTCCACTTT. Translating gives CASSPRDRGDSPLHF.

This clonotype was detected many times. The chain couples TRBV7-2 to TRBJ1-2; 12 bases line up with TRBD1. J lost 3 bases, V lost 3 bases, and 8 bases had no gene match. There are 17 residues in the CDR3. Germline V CDR1 and CDR2: SGHTA, FQGNSA. The CDR3 loop reads CASSFRDRGLTHYGYTF. The DNA of the CDR3 is TGTGCCAGCAGCTTCCGGGACAGGGGGCTGACACACTATGGCTACACCTTC.

The chain joins TRBV6-2 or TRBV6-3 to TRBJ1-1, with D unclear. Germline CDR1 is MNHEY and CDR2 is SVGEGT. The CDR3 is 13 residues long. Deletions cut 6 bases from V and 6 bases from J, with 14 bases between. The CDR3 sequence: CASSYTGSAEAFF. As DNA, the CDR3 is TGTGCCAGCAGCTACACTGGCTCGGCTGAAGCTTTCTTT.

In this sample, this clonotype turned up many times. V and J are TRBV7-2 and TRBJ1-2; D unresolved. The V end lost 0 bases, the J end lost 1 base, and 6 bases lay between the germline ends. This CDR3 contains 14 residues. The V gene's germline CDR1 is SGHTA and CDR2 FQGNSA. The DNA of the CDR3 is TGTGCCAGCAGCTTAGCGGCGTTTAACTATGGCTACACCTTC. It yields the protein CASSLAAFNYGYTF.

This clonotype was detected many times. CDR3 sequence reads: CASRPPGLARTGELFF. The CDR3 DNA sequence: TGTGCCAGTAGGCCCCCGGGACTAGCGAGAACCGGGGAGCTGTTTTTT. The J gene is TRBJ2-2, the V gene TRBV19, with TRBD2 matching 10 bases. The CDR3 runs to 16 residues. J lost 5 bases, V lost 6 bases, and 9 bases had no gene match. The V gene's germline CDR1 is LNHDA and CDR2 SQIVND (reference sequence).

This clonotype has a count of ten or more. The rearrangement links TRBV7-2 to TRBJ1-4; 8 bases are a match to TRBD1. Trimming cost V 6 bases and J 2 bases; bases outside gene matches: 2. Germline lookup yields CDR1 SGHTA and CDR2 FQGNSA. This CDR3 comprises 14 residues. CDR3 loop: CASRRTGTNEKLFF. The DNA of the CDR3 is TGTGCCAGCAGACGGACAGGGACTAATGAAAAACTGTTTTTT.